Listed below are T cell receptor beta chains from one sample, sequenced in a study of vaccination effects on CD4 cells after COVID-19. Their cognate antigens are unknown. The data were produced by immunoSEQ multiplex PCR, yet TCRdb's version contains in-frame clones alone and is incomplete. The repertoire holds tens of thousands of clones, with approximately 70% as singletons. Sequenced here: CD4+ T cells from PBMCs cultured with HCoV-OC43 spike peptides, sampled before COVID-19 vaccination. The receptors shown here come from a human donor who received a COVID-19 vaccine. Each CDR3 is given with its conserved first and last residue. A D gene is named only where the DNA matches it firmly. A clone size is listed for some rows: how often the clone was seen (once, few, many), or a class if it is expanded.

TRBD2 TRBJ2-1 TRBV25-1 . TGTGCCAGCAGTGAATTTCGGGGGGGAAATGAGCAGTTCTTC CASSEFRGGNEQFF
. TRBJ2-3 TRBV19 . TGTGCCAGTACCCCGGGGCCTAGCACAGATACGCAGTATTTT CASTPGPSTDTQYF
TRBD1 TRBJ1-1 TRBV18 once TGTGCCAGCTCCCAACAGGGGGAGGCTGAAGCTTTCTTT CASSQQGEAEAFF
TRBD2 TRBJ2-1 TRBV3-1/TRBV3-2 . TGTGCCAGCGGCTTAGCGGGGGGCCGCAATGAGCAGTTCTTC CASGLAGGRNEQFF
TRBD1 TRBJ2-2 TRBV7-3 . TGTGCCAGCAGCTTTCAGGGGGCTGGAGCCGGGGAGCTGTTTTTT CASSFQGAGAGELFF
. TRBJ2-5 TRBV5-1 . TGCGCCAGCAGCTTGTTCGGCGGAGCGGAGACCCAGTACTTC CASSLFGGAETQYF
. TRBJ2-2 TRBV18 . TGTGCCAGCTCACCGACTTGGACGGCGAACACCGGGGAGCTGTTTTTT CASSPTWTANTGELFF
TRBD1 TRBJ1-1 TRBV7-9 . TGTGCCAGCGTACTTGACAGGGGCGGCACTGAAGCTTTCTTT CASVLDRGGTEAFF
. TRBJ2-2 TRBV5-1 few TGCGCCAGCGGACATAGCAGGACAGCAGAGAACACCGGGGAGCTGTTTTTT CASGHSRTAENTGELFF
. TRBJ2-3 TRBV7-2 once TGTGCCAGCAGCACCCGACGAGAGTGGAGGAGAGTGGATACGCAGTATTTT CASSTRREWRRVDTQYF
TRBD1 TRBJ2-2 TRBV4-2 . TGTGCCAGCAGCCGAGACAGGGGGCTATCTCCCGGGGAGCTGTTTTTT CASSRDRGLSPGELFF
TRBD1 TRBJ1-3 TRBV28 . TGTGCCAGCAGTTACAGGGGAGCTGGAAACACCATATATTTT CASSYRGAGNTIYF
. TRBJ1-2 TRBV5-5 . TGTGCCAGCAGCGGGTCGTTCGGGTTCGCGGGCTACACCTTC CASSGSFGFAGYTF
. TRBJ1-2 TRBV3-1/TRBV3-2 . TGTGCCAGCAGCCAAGCCAACGCCCGCGGCTATGGCTACACCTTC CASSQANARGYGYTF
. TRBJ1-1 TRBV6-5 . TGTGCCAGCAGTTACATCCCCGGAAACACTGAAGCTTTCTTT CASSYIPGNTEAFF
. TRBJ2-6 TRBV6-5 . TGTGCCAGCATTGGGGGCTCTGGGGCCAACGTCCTGACTTTC CASIGGSGANVLTF
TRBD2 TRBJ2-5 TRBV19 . TGTGCCAGTAGTCCCGAAAGGACTAGCGGGGGAACGGAGACCCAGTACTTC CASSPERTSGGTETQYF
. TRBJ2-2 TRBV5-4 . TGTGCCAGCAGCCCGCTGCAGGGAGGCCCCGGGGAGCTGTTTTTT CASSPLQGGPGELFF
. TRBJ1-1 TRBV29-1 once TGCAGCGTTAGTGGGAACACTGAAGCTTTCTTT CSVSGNTEAFF
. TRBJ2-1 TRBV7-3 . TGTGCCAGCAGCTTAAGTAGCTCAAGCTCCTACAATGAGCAGTTCTTC CASSLSSSSSYNEQFF
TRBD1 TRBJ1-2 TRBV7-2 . TGTGCCAGCAGCCCGGGACAGGACCAGGACTACACCTTC CASSPGQDQDYTF
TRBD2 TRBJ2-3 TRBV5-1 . TGCGCCAGCCTACTAGCGGGGGCTAGCACAGATACGCAGTATTTT CASLLAGASTDTQYF
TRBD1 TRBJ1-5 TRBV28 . TGTGCCAGCAGGGGACAGGGGAGTCAGCCCCAGCATTTT CASRGQGSQPQHF
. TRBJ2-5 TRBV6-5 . TGTGCCAGCAGTTATAGGGGCGCCCGAGGGGAGACCCAGTACTTC CASSYRGARGETQYF
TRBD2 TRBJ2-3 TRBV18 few TGTGCCAGCTCACCACCCGGGAGGAATCCTAGCACAGATACGCAGTATTTT CASSPPGRNPSTDTQYF
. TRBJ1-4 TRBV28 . TGTGCCAGCAGTTCCTCGGCCGCCCAAGGGGAAAAACTGTTTTTT CASSSSAAQGEKLFF
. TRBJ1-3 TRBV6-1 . TGTGCCAGCAGTGAGCGAAACTCTGGAAACACCATATATTTT CASSERNSGNTIYF
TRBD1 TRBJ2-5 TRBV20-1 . TGCAGTGCTAGTAGTACAGGGGGAGAGACCCAGTACTTC CSASSTGGETQYF
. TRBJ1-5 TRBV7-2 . TGTGCCAGCAGCTATGGGGACCGCAATCAGCCCCAGCATTTT CASSYGDRNQPQHF
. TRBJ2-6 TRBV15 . TGTGCCACCAGCAGAAGGGGGTCTGGGGCCAACGTCCTGACTTTC CATSRRGSGANVLTF
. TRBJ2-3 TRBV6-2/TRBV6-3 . TGTGCCAGCAGCCATCGACTAGTGAGCACAGATACGCAGTATTTT CASSHRLVSTDTQYF
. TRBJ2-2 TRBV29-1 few TGCAGCGTCAGGCGGGACAGCACCGGGGAGCTGTTTTTT CSVRRDSTGELFF
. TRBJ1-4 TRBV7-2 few TGTGCCAGCAGCCGGAGGAACCCGGGCGAAAAACTGTTTTTT CASSRRNPGEKLFF
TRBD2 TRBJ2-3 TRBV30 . TGTGCCGGAAATAGCGGGGGAGGCACAGATACGCAGTATTTT CAGNSGGGTDTQYF
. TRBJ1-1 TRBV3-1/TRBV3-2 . TGTGCCAGCAGCCAAGGATACGGAGTGAGGAACACTGAAGCTTTCTTT CASSQGYGVRNTEAFF
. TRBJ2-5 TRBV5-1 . TGCGCCAGCAGCTTGGCCTTCCAGGAGACCCAGTACTTC CASSLAFQETQYF
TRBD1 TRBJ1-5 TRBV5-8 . TGTGCCAGCAGCCGCGGACAGGGAGCGGATCAGCCCCAGCATTTT CASSRGQGADQPQHF